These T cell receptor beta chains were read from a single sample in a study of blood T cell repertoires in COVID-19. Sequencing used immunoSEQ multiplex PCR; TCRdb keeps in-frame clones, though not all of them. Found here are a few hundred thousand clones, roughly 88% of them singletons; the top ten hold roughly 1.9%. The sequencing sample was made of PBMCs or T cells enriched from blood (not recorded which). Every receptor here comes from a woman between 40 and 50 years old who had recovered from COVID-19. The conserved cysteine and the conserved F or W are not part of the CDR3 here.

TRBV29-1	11	SVVPGPTDTQY
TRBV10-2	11	ASSPLLNTEAF
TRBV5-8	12	ASSLAGVLETQY
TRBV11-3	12	ASSFPGTAIQAF
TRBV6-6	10	ASSYARVEAF
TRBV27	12	ASSLAQGARGYT
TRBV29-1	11	SMNRGIGEKLF
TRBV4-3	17	ASSQVVTSENLGGDEQF
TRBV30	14	AWSASRDRLNQPQH
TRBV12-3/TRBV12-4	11	ASSPSGNQPQH
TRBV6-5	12	ASRWTGINTEAF
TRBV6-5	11	ASSYDGAYEQY
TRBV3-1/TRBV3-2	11	ASSRPGVNTIY
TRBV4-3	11	ASSQERRQPQH
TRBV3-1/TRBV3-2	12	ASSQVDSQETQY
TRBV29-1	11	SVSGLMGETQY
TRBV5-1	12	ASSDGTLNTEAF
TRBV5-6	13	ASSLRSTANYGYT
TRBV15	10	ATSRDRSEQF
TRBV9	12	ASSVAPGFEKLF
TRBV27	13	ASSGWDRLNTEAF
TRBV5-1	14	ASSNAPGLDTDTQY
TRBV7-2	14	ASSLAGTGVWETQY
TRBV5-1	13	ASSSRQGTGTEAF
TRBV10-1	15	ASSRLAGERFTDTQY
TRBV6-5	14	ASSYSAGGDNSPLH
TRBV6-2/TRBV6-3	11	ASSYLRDQPQH
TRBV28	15	ASSLPPGRGEILSLH
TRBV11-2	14	ASSLGTSGSTDTQY
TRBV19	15	ASSIGPGAGRYEKLF
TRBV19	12	ASSMGRGGTEAF
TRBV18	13	ASSPQENREYGYT
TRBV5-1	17	ASSSHPGLARAPSYEQY
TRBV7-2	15	ASSLTGTGGLSYEQY
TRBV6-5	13	ASSYAGATNEKLF
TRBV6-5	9	ASVAVTEAF
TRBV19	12	ASKFGRENEKLF
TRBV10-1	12	ASSDGLANTEAF
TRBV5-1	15	ASSWGRQGGSGNTIY
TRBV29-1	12	SVPNRFTQETQY
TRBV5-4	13	ASSLISGDSYEQY
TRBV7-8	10	ASSLDEGAEY
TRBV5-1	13	ASSFRGVGTDTQY
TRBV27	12	ASGFGRRAYEQY
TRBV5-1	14	ASSLLAGEGSGEQF
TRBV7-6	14	ASSSRTSGGTGELF
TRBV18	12	ASSPRSTGNEQY
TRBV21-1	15	ASNPLTKTGRSHEQY
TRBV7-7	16	ASSPAWRPGQGFNEQF
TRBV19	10	ACRQGASEAF